This T cell receptor beta chain was captured by sequencing in a study of radiation and T cells in renal cell carcinoma. Time point specified: blood 2 weeks post-SBRT. Treatment denoted: 15 Gy SBRT to primary tumor, nephrectomy 4 weeks later. Data came from immunoSEQ multiplex PCR; TCRdb stores just in-frame clones and leaves some out. Of about 130,000 clones in the sample, 88% were seen once. The material was blood, obtained from a patient whose treatment included radiotherapy and nephrectomy. This TCR was sampled from a woman aged 70-85 years with renal cell carcinoma.

The CDR3 DNA sequence: TGTGCCAGCAGTGAAAGTCGGCAGGCCCAGGGCTACACCTTC. This codes for CASSESRQAQGYTF. This chain connects TRBV2 to TRBJ1-2; D not resolved. The CDR3 is 14 amino acids. Trimming removed 2 bases at V and 8 bases at J, with 15 bases between. Germline loops: CDR1 SNHLY, CDR2 FYNNEI.